The TCR beta chain described here comes from a study of siplizumab effects on memory and regulatory T cells. A note on this clone: No antigen is known for it.

Using immunoSEQ multiplex PCR, the repertoire was profiled, and TCRdb retains in-frame clones only, with some absent. This table has over 80,000 clones, roughly 87% appearing once. The V end lost 0 bases, the J end lost 1 base, and 6 bases lay between the germline ends. CDR3 size: 14 residues. Per germline, CDR1 MNHEY and CDR2 SVGAGI. The study, taken as a whole, reports: No assignable naive or memory phenotype existed for roughly 80-97% of proliferating CD4+ or CD8+ clones. Proliferating siplizumab-culture Tregs lacked confirmation of suppressive function. It seemed that naive T cells were more diverse than memory cells and were major contributors to the alloresponse.

The sequence was obtained from a human donor in good health. Sequencing used Tregs sorted from blood. The rearrangement uses TRBV6-5 and TRBJ1-1; the D is unclear. CDR3 DNA: TGTGCCAGCAGTTACTCGTCCAAGAACACTGAAGCTTTCTTT. This sequence encodes CASSYSSKNTEAFF.